These T cell receptor beta chains were read from a single sample in a study of control samples from healthy donors and cancer patients. Measured with immunoSEQ multiplex PCR; TCRdb has only the in-frame clones, and not every one. The sample carries about 110,000 clones, around 80% recorded once. Sequenced: blood. The receptors stem from a man aged 18 to 30 in good health. CDR3s include the opening cysteine and the closing phenylalanine or tryptophan. A D gene is named only where the DNA matches it firmly. Size values are once, few and many counts, or a class for expanded clones, and some rows have none.

V gene,J gene,clone size,D gene,CDR3 DNA,CDR3 protein
TRBV3-1/TRBV3-2,TRBJ2-3,.,.,TGTGCCAGCAGTATAACAGATACGCAGTATTTT,CASSITDTQYF
TRBV5-6,TRBJ1-3,once,.,TGTGCCAGCTGCGAGGGGATATCTGGAAACACCATATATTTT,CASCEGISGNTIYF
TRBV6-5,TRBJ2-5,.,.,TGTGCCAGCAGTTACGCAAATGAAGAGACCCAGTACTTC,CASSYANEETQYF
TRBV6-5,TRBJ1-2,.,.,TGTGCCAGCAGTCGCGGACAGTATTCTAACTATGGCTACACCTTC,CASSRGQYSNYGYTF
TRBV5-6,TRBJ1-2,.,.,TGTGCCAGCAGCTTGGGAGGGAGCTATGGCTACACCTTC,CASSLGGSYGYTF
TRBV6-1,TRBJ2-1,.,.,TGTGCCAGCAGTGAGCAGGGATATGATGAGCAGTTCTTC,CASSEQGYDEQFF
TRBV7-9,TRBJ2-3,.,.,TGTGCCAGCAGCTTAGAAGGCTTGAGGACAGATACGCAGTATTTT,CASSLEGLRTDTQYF
TRBV10-3,TRBJ2-3,.,.,TGTGCCATCAGTGAGAGGGATACGCAGTATTTT,CAISERDTQYF
TRBV7-8,TRBJ2-3,once,.,TGTGCCAGCAGCCCCATTGAATCGGGCGTCGGCACAGATACGCAGTATTTT,CASSPIESGVGTDTQYF
TRBV28,TRBJ1-5,.,.,TGTGCCAGCAGTTTAGGGCAGGGGTTTAGGCAGCCCCAGCATTTT,CASSLGQGFRQPQHF
TRBV30,TRBJ1-1,.,.,TGTGCCGGGGGGGGCCGGTCTGGGGGGCAGGGTAGGGCTTTCTTT,CAGGGRSGGQGRAFF
TRBV4-1,TRBJ1-2,.,.,TGCGCCAGCAGCCCCCGGGAGGGCTTCTTAGCTAACTATGGCTACACCTTC,CASSPREGFLANYGYTF
TRBV19,TRBJ2-5,.,.,TGTGCCAGCACAACAGGGACCCAAGAGACCCAGTACTTC,CASTTGTQETQYF
TRBV6-6,TRBJ2-1,.,TRBD2,TGTGCCAGCAGTTTCGGACTAGCGGGGGGGCCGGGTGAGCAGTTCTTC,CASSFGLAGGPGEQFF
TRBV4-1,TRBJ1-6,.,TRBD1,TGCGCCAGCAGCCAAGTCCCCGGGACAGGGGGAAAGTCACCCCTCCACTTT,CASSQVPGTGGKSPLHF
TRBV28,TRBJ2-3,.,TRBD2,TGTGCCAGCAGTCGGACTAGCTTAGATACGCAGTATTTT,CASSRTSLDTQYF
TRBV30,TRBJ1-2,.,.,TGTGCCTGGAAGGTGCGGATAGTGGGGGGCAACTATGGCTACACCTTC,CAWKVRIVGGNYGYTF
TRBV4-1,TRBJ2-3,few,.,TGCGCCAGCAGCCAAGAGAGATTGGCAGAAAGCACAGATACGCAGTATTTT,CASSQERLAESTDTQYF
TRBV7-9,TRBJ1-1,.,TRBD1,TGTGCCAGCAGCTATGGACAGGGCACTGAAGCTTTCTTT,CASSYGQGTEAFF
TRBV4-1,TRBJ1-2,.,TRBD1,TGCGCCAGCAGGGGACGGATCTACGGACAGGCGGCATCGGGTGGCTACACCTTC,CASRGRIYGQAASGGYTF
TRBV7-2,TRBJ1-5,.,.,TGTGCCAGCAGCTTAAATAGCAATCAGCCCCAGCATTTT,CASSLNSNQPQHF
TRBV27,TRBJ2-3,.,.,TGTGCCAGCAGTTTATCCGGCAGAGGGGATACGCAGTATTTT,CASSLSGRGDTQYF
TRBV7-9,TRBJ1-2,.,.,TGTGCCAGCAGCCGATACGACTATGGCTACACCTTC,CASSRYDYGYTF
TRBV7-2,TRBJ1-2,.,.,TGTGCCAGCTCAGGTCTCCCTAACTATGGCTACACCTTC,CASSGLPNYGYTF
TRBV9,TRBJ2-2,.,TRBD1,TGTGCCAGCAGCGCAAGGGGGCGCTTCACCGGGGAGCTGTTTTTT,CASSARGRFTGELFF
TRBV28,TRBJ2-1,.,TRBD1,TGTGCCGTGAAGGGGGACAGGGGGCTCAATGAGCAGTTCTTC,CAVKGDRGLNEQFF
TRBV5-1,TRBJ2-3,.,TRBD2,TGCGCCAGCAAAGCTAGCGGGGGCCCAGATACGCAGTATTTT,CASKASGGPDTQYF
TRBV28,TRBJ1-4,.,.,TGTGCCAGCAGTGGACAGCATCTAACAACTAATGAAAAACTGTTTTTT,CASSGQHLTTNEKLFF
TRBV7-9,TRBJ1-1,.,.,TGTGCCAGCAGCTTTTTGACAGATAACACTGAAGCTTTCTTT,CASSFLTDNTEAFF
TRBV23-1,TRBJ2-1,.,.,TGCGCCAGCAGTCAGGAGAGCGGATACTACAATGAGCAGTTCTTC,CASSQESGYYNEQFF
TRBV19,TRBJ1-6,.,.,TGTGCCAGTAGGGCGACGGGTAATAATTCACCCCTCCACTTT,CASRATGNNSPLHF
TRBV29-1,TRBJ1-3,.,.,TGCAGCGTTGCGGGGGGTCCCTCTGGAAACACCATATATTTT,CSVAGGPSGNTIYF
TRBV28,TRBJ2-6,.,.,TGTGCCAGCAGTTTTTGGGGGGCTGGGGCCAACGTCCTGACTTTC,CASSFWGAGANVLTF
TRBV27,TRBJ2-1,.,.,TGTGCCAGCAGTTTAAAGGGGGCGGGATACAATGAGCAGTTCTTC,CASSLKGAGYNEQFF
TRBV5-4,TRBJ2-5,.,TRBD2,TGTGCCAGCAGCTTTCTAAAAATAGCGGGGGGGGCGTTCCCCCAAGAGACCCAGTACTTC,CASSFLKIAGGAFPQETQYF
TRBV24-1,TRBJ1-2,.,.,TGTGCCACCAGTGAGGGGGCGGGGGGTGGCTACACCTTC,CATSEGAGGGYTF
TRBV19,TRBJ1-4,.,.,TGTGCCAGTAGGCACCCTGGACAGCCCACGGGTATCGAAAAACTGTTTTTT,CASRHPGQPTGIEKLFF
TRBV7-6,TRBJ1-3,many,.,TGTGCCAGCAGCTTACAGGGAAGGGTGGACGGAAACACCATATATTTT,CASSLQGRVDGNTIYF
TRBV27,TRBJ1-2,once,.,TGTGCCAGCAGTTTTTCGGGGGGGAACTATGGCTACACCTTC,CASSFSGGNYGYTF
TRBV28,TRBJ1-5,.,TRBD1,TGTGCCAGCAGTTTACAGGGAGGGACAGAGGGCAATCAGCCCCAGCATTTT,CASSLQGGTEGNQPQHF
TRBV6-4,TRBJ2-3,.,TRBD2,TGTGCCAGCAGGCTTAGCGGGGGGGCTGGTACGCAGTATTTT,CASRLSGGAGTQYF
TRBV18,TRBJ2-5,.,.,TGTGCCAGCTCACCCCGTGGGGGGACAGCCGTCCATGAGACCCAGTACTTC,CASSPRGGTAVHETQYF
TRBV19,TRBJ2-6,.,TRBD1,TGTGCCAGTAGACGACAGGGGGAAGGAACTGGGGCCAACGTCCTGACTTTC,CASRRQGEGTGANVLTF
TRBV30,TRBJ1-1,.,.,TGTGCCTGGGATAGAGCTCGGGACTCAGAAGCTTTCTTT,CAWDRARDSEAFF
TRBV9,TRBJ1-2,once,TRBD1,TGTGCCAGCAGCGCCGGACAGGGAATAAACTATGGCTACACCTTC,CASSAGQGINYGYTF
TRBV19,TRBJ2-7,.,.,TGTGCCAGTAGTATCCCGGCAGGGAGCTCCTACGAGCAGTACTTC,CASSIPAGSSYEQYF
TRBV7-9,TRBJ2-2,.,TRBD2,TGTGCCAGCAGCCGTAGCGGGGGCCTTAACACCGGGGAGCTGTTTTTT,CASSRSGGLNTGELFF
TRBV6-5,TRBJ2-2,.,.,TGTGCCAGCAGTTACTCGAGACTTTCGAACACCGGGGAGCTGTTTTTT,CASSYSRLSNTGELFF
TRBV9,TRBJ1-1,.,.,TGTGCCAGCAGCGTAGAGGGAGTCGGCAGGGCGAACACTGAAGCTTTCTTT,CASSVEGVGRANTEAFF